Listed below are T cell receptor beta chains from one sample, sequenced in a study of identical twins. Each CDR3 protein is one row after TCRdb ran MiXCR on the 5' RACE reads. The profile shows about 530,000 distinct CDR3 sequences, approximately 20% of them singletons. These sequences were also reported in another study, on yellow fever vaccine responses in identical twins.

Sample: CD4+ T cells sorted from blood. These receptors were obtained from a young woman in good health. CDR3s include the opening cysteine and the closing phenylalanine or tryptophan. D genes are given only for firm matches. Clone size, where shown, is once, few, many, or a class for clones that have expanded.

D: TRBD2
J: TRBJ2-3
V: TRBV14
size: few
CDR3: CASSQGPSGRRWRTDTQYF
DNA: TGTGCCAGCAGCCAAGGACCTAGCGGGAGGCGATGGAGGACAGATACGCAGTATTTT

D: -
J: TRBJ2-2
V: TRBV28
size: -
CDR3: CASSLFRGIGTGELFF
DNA: TGTGCCAGCAGTTTATTCAGGGGAATAGGCACCGGGGAGCTGTTTTTT

D: -
J: TRBJ2-7
V: TRBV7-2
size: few
CDR3: CASSTQQGLVYEQYF
DNA: TGTGCCAGCAGCACTCAACAGGGTTTGGTCTACGAGCAGTACTTC

D: TRBD1
J: TRBJ2-7
V: TRBV5-1
size: few
CDR3: CASESRTGSYEQYF
DNA: TGCGCCAGCGAATCGCGGACAGGGAGCTACGAGCAGTACTTC

D: TRBD2
J: TRBJ2-7
V: TRBV7-3
size: -
CDR3: CASSPGGSKYEQYF
DNA: TGTGCCAGCAGCCCGGGGGGGAGTAAATACGAGCAGTACTTC

D: -
J: TRBJ2-1
V: TRBV10-3
size: few
CDR3: CAISESGSTLEQFF
DNA: TGTGCCATCAGTGAGTCGGGGTCAACTCTGGAGCAGTTCTTC

D: TRBD1
J: TRBJ1-1
V: TRBV3-1
size: -
CDR3: CASSHLWGQGAWTEAFF
DNA: TGTGCCAGCAGCCATCTTTGGGGACAGGGGGCGTGGACTGAAGCTTTCTTT

D: -
J: TRBJ2-5
V: TRBV20-1
size: few
CDR3: CSAPRQVQETQYF
DNA: TGCAGTGCTCCCAGACAGGTCCAAGAGACCCAGTACTTC

D: -
J: TRBJ2-1
V: TRBV20-1
size: -
CDR3: CSSTLSSYNEQFF
DNA: TGCAGCAGTACACTAAGCTCCTACAATGAGCAGTTCTTC

D: -
J: TRBJ2-3
V: TRBV24-1
size: -
CDR3: CATGTITSPSSTDTQYF
DNA: TGTGCCACCGGCACGATTACTTCGCCCTCTAGCACAGATACGCAGTATTTT

D: -
J: TRBJ2-2
V: TRBV28
size: few
CDR3: CASTPRTPNTGELFF
DNA: TGTGCCAGCACCCCTAGGACACCGAACACCGGGGAGCTGTTTTTT

D: -
J: TRBJ2-1
V: TRBV3-1
size: many
CDR3: CASSASITYNEQFF
DNA: TGTGCCAGCAGTGCAAGTATCACCTACAATGAGCAGTTCTTC

D: -
J: TRBJ2-5
V: TRBV5-1
size: -
CDR3: CASSSIPGRERLRETQYF
DNA: TGCGCCAGCAGCTCCATCCCCGGACGGGAGAGGCTAAGAGAGACCCAGTACTTC

D: -
J: TRBJ2-7
V: TRBV5-1
size: many
CDR3: CASSLDGLTYEQYF
DNA: TGCGCCAGCAGCTTGGACGGGCTCACCTACGAGCAGTACTTC

D: TRBD1
J: TRBJ1-2
V: TRBV12-3/TRBV12-4
size: few
CDR3: CASSFSGTDNYGYTF
DNA: TGTGCCAGCAGTTTTTCGGGGACAGATAACTATGGCTACACCTTC

D: TRBD2
J: TRBJ2-5
V: TRBV4-2
size: -
CDR3: CASSDSGRLETQYF
DNA: TGTGCCAGCAGCGATAGCGGGAGGTTGGAGACCCAGTACTTC

D: TRBD2
J: TRBJ2-7
V: TRBV10-3
size: -
CDR3: CAISPGLANREQYF
DNA: TGTGCCATCAGTCCGGGACTAGCCAACAGGGAGCAGTACTTC

D: -
J: TRBJ2-1
V: TRBV6-1
size: -
CDR3: CASSENPSSYNEQFF
DNA: TGTGCCAGCAGTGAAAACCCCAGCTCCTACAATGAGCAGTTCTTC

D: TRBD1
J: TRBJ2-3
V: TRBV20-1
size: few
CDR3: CSAPRGTGEADTQYF
DNA: TGCAGTGCCCCGCGAGGGACAGGGGAGGCGGATACGCAGTATTTT

D: -
J: TRBJ1-1
V: TRBV20-1
size: few
CDR3: CSARRRVEHTEAFF
DNA: TGCAGTGCTAGGCGGCGCGTTGAGCACACTGAAGCTTTCTTT

D: -
J: TRBJ2-7
V: TRBV6-1
size: -
CDR3: CASSPSRTAGPLEQYF
DNA: TGTGCCAGCAGCCCCTCTCGGACAGCTGGACCCCTCGAGCAGTACTTC

D: -
J: TRBJ2-3
V: TRBV5-1
size: -
CDR3: CASSLPRGDGRTDTQYF
DNA: TGCGCCAGCAGCTTACCGAGGGGGGACGGTCGCACAGATACGCAGTATTTT

D: -
J: TRBJ2-3
V: TRBV7-9
size: -
CDR3: CASSITRRGDTQYF
DNA: TGTGCCAGCAGCATAACTAGAAGAGGGGATACGCAGTATTTT

D: TRBD1
J: TRBJ2-1
V: TRBV12-3/TRBV12-4
size: -
CDR3: CATATRTGWNNEQFF
DNA: TGTGCCACCGCAACACGGACAGGATGGAACAATGAGCAGTTCTTC

D: -
J: TRBJ2-1
V: TRBV20-1
size: -
CDR3: CCARDPSQQGDGGEQFF
DNA: TGCTGTGCTAGAGATCCCTCGCAACAGGGCGATGGTGGTGAGCAGTTCTTC

D: TRBD1
J: TRBJ2-7
V: TRBV5-1
size: few
CDR3: CASSLRTGVLEQYF
DNA: TGCGCCAGCAGCTTGCGGACAGGGGTTCTCGAGCAGTACTTC

D: -
J: TRBJ1-2
V: TRBV20-1
size: few
CDR3: CSARLVRDYGYTF
DNA: TGCAGTGCTAGGTTGGTCAGGGACTATGGCTACACCTTC

D: -
J: TRBJ1-5
V: TRBV2
size: few
CDR3: CASSEESAPQPQHF
DNA: TGTGCCAGCAGTGAAGAGAGTGCCCCTCAGCCCCAGCATTTT

D: -
J: TRBJ1-5
V: TRBV24-1
size: few
CDR3: CATSEGGTGNQPQHF
DNA: TGTGCCACCAGTGAGGGGGGGACCGGAAATCAGCCCCAGCATTTT

D: -
J: TRBJ2-3
V: TRBV5-1
size: many
CDR3: CASSSGTTDTQYF
DNA: TGTGCCAGCAGCTCCGGGACCACAGATACGCAGTATTTT

D: TRBD2
J: TRBJ2-1
V: TRBV7-2
size: -
CDR3: CASSLASGGGYNEQFF
DNA: TGTGCCAGCAGCTTAGCGAGCGGGGGGGGATACAATGAGCAGTTCTTC

D: -
J: TRBJ1-1
V: TRBV3-1
size: -
CDR3: CASSQGWWEEAFF
DNA: TGTGCCAGCAGCCAAGGTTGGTGGGAGGAGGCTTTCTTT

D: -
J: TRBJ2-1
V: TRBV2
size: few
CDR3: CASSPDVNEQFF
DNA: TGTGCCAGCAGTCCCGACGTCAATGAGCAGTTCTTC

D: -
J: TRBJ1-2
V: TRBV10-3
size: -
CDR3: CAISEWGKAVDGYTF
DNA: TGTGCCATCAGTGAGTGGGGGAAAGCGGTTGATGGCTACACCTTC

D: -
J: TRBJ2-2
V: TRBV14
size: -
CDR3: CASSQASQGIGELFF
DNA: TGTGCCAGCAGCCAAGCCTCACAGGGAATCGGGGAGCTGTTTTTT

D: -
J: TRBJ2-3
V: TRBV5-5
size: few
CDR3: CASSLYWGTQYF
DNA: TGTGCCAGCAGCTTGTATTGGGGTACGCAGTATTTT

D: -
J: TRBJ2-4
V: TRBV20-1
size: few
CDR3: CSASRPGSMAKNIQYF
DNA: TGCAGTGCTTCCCGTCCCGGGTCCATGGCCAAAAACATTCAGTACTTC

D: -
J: TRBJ1-1
V: TRBV4-1
size: -
CDR3: CASSPREGRWAEAFF
DNA: TGCGCCAGCAGCCCCCGTGAAGGGAGGTGGGCTGAAGCTTTCTTT

D: -
J: TRBJ2-1
V: TRBV7-3
size: -
CDR3: CASSLTLVSEQFF
DNA: TGTGCCAGCAGCTTAACTTTAGTAAGTGAGCAGTTCTTC

D: -
J: TRBJ2-3
V: TRBV7-9
size: -
CDR3: CASSLSQTDTQYF
DNA: TGTGCCAGCAGCTTATCCCAGACAGATACGCAGTATTTT

D: -
J: TRBJ2-1
V: TRBV29-1
size: -
CDR3: CSAYRGGGSHNEQFF
DNA: TGCAGCGCTTACAGGGGTGGCGGGAGCCACAATGAGCAGTTCTTC

D: TRBD1
J: TRBJ2-2
V: TRBV3-1
size: few
CDR3: CASSQLQGGTGELFF
DNA: TGTGCCAGCAGCCAACTACAGGGGGGCACCGGGGAGCTGTTTTTT

D: -
J: TRBJ2-7
V: TRBV20-1
size: -
CDR3: CSARGRASDGYEQYF
DNA: TGCAGTGCTAGAGGGCGGGCGTCCGACGGGTACGAGCAGTACTTC

D: -
J: TRBJ2-1
V: TRBV27
size: -
CDR3: CATRKEARGNEQFF
DNA: TGTGCCACCCGAAAGGAGGCCCGGGGCAATGAGCAGTTCTTC

D: TRBD2
J: TRBJ2-3
V: TRBV5-5
size: -
CDR3: CASSPPTSGTTDTQYF
DNA: TGTGCCAGCAGCCCCCCTACTAGCGGAACCACAGATACGCAGTATTTT

D: -
J: TRBJ2-7
V: TRBV11-2
size: many
CDR3: CASSLGVRASYEQYF
DNA: TGTGCCAGCAGCTTAGGTGTCAGGGCGAGCTACGAGCAGTACTTC